The 12 T cell receptor beta chains given below trace back to one sample, sequenced in a study of blood T cell repertoires in COVID-19. Produced via immunoSEQ multiplex PCR; TCRdb's table is partial and in-frame only. There are approximately 56,000 clones in the sample; around 80% occur only once, and 26% lies in the top ten. Sequencing was carried out using peripheral blood. The receptors were gathered from a woman older than 75 with COVID-19, enrolled during active disease.

The chain combines TRBV18 with TRBJ1-2, with no clear D. With 3 bases removed from V and 4 bases from J, the gap between germline ends came to 9 bases. Germline V gene sequence: CDR1 KGHSH, CDR2 LQKENI. CDR3 length equals 13 residues. The CDR3 region has the DNA TGTGCCAGCTCACCGGAACAGCTCTATGGCTACACCTTC. Its protein is CASSPEQLYGYTF.

J is TRBJ1-4 and V is TRBV6-4; D is ambiguous. Per the germline V gene, CDR1 is MRHNA and CDR2 is SNTAGT. Trimming took 5 bases from V and 3 from J, leaving 10 bases between them. The CDR3 covers 14 residues. CDR3 region: CASSPRPSNEKLFF. CDR3 nucleotides: TGTGCCAGCAGTCCGCGCCCGTCTAATGAAAAACTGTTTTTT.

The V gene is TRBV30, the J gene TRBJ1-1, with D perhaps TRBD1 (6 bases). This CDR3 has 17 amino acids. The germline V gene encodes CDR1 GTSNPN and CDR2 SVGIG (reference sequence). CDR3 DNA: TGTGTCCAGCTCGGGCGGGGGCGAGGGAGTCTAACGGGTGAAGCTTTCTTT. As protein: CVQLGRGRGSLTGEAFF. The whole variable domain, filled in from reference TRBV30 and TRBJ1-1, reads SQTIHQWPATLVQPVGSPLSLECTVEGTSNPNLYWYRQAAGRGLQLLFYSVGIGQISSEVPQNLSASRPQDRQFILSSKKLLLSDSGFYLCVQLGRGRGSLTGEAFFGQGTRLTVV.

CDR3 residues: CASSFSGRGRAGGYTF. The CDR3 DNA reads as TGTGCCAGCAGTTTCTCCGGGAGGGGGCGGGCTGGAGGCTACACCTTC. The J gene is TRBJ1-2, the V gene TRBV28, with 7 bases matching TRBD1. The CDR3 spans 16 residues. With V trimmed by 3 bases and J by 8 bases, 15 bases remained unmatched. Germline V gives CDR1 MDHEN, CDR2 SYDVKM.

This chain joins TRBV30 and TRBJ1-5, with TRBD1 matching 7 bases. Germline V gene data show CDR1 as GTSNPN and CDR2 as SVGIG (reference sequence). After removal of 2 bases from V and 6 bases from J, the junction contained 7 bases not matched to a gene. The CDR3 is 14 amino acids. The CDR3 nucleotides are TGTGCCTGGAGTAAGGGGCAGGGGGTTCAGCCCCAGCATTTT. Amino acid sequence: CAWSKGQGVQPQHF. Supplemented by reference TRBV30 and TRBJ1-5, the full variable domain reads SQTIHQWPATLVQPVGSPLSLECTVEGTSNPNLYWYRQAAGRGLQLLFYSVGIGQISSEVPQNLSASRPQDRQFILSSKKLLLSDSGFYLCAWSKGQGVQPQHFGDGTRLSIL.

The V gene is TRBV9, the J gene TRBJ1-2; 9 bases are shared with TRBD1. CDR1 and CDR2 from the germline V gene are SGDLS and YYNGEE. After removal of 3 bases from V and 8 bases from J, the junction contained 8 bases not matched to a gene. This CDR3 is built from 14 residues. The CDR3 sequence is CASSERGQGRGYTF. DNA for the CDR3: TGTGCCAGCAGCGAGAGGGGACAGGGTCGGGGCTACACCTTC.

The J gene is TRBJ2-7, the V gene TRBV5-1; maybe TRBD1 (5 bases). Trimming removed 2 bases from V and 6 bases from J, with 6 bases in between. Germline CDR1 and CDR2: SGHRS and YFSETQ. The CDR3 consists of 11 residues. CDR3 loop: CASSLRGEQYF. Here the CDR3 DNA reads TGCGCCAGCAGCTTAAGGGGCGAGCAGTACTTC.

This rearrangement joins TRBV9 to TRBJ1-3; TRBD1 aligns across 8 bases. Germline loops: CDR1 SGDLS, CDR2 YYNGEE. The CDR3 has 16 residues. Trimming removed 5 bases from V and 0 bases from J; junction bases left unmatched: 7. This CDR3 reads CASSPGQGRSGNTIYF. Written as DNA, the CDR3 is TGTGCCAGCAGTCCAGGACAGGGCCGCTCTGGAAACACCATATATTTT.

V gene TRBV18 combines with J gene TRBJ2-7; 8 nucleotides match TRBD1. This CDR3 has 14 amino acids. Germline assignment: CDR1 KGHSH and CDR2 LQKENI. J lost 7 bases, V lost 0 bases, and 5 bases had no gene match. CDR3 nucleotide sequence: TGTGCCAGCTCACCACCGTCAGGGGGCAAAGAGCAGTACTTC. Amino acids: CASSPPSGGKEQYF. The full variable domain, completed using reference TRBV18 and TRBJ2-7, is NAGVMQNPRHLVRRRGQEARLRCSPMKGHSHVYWYRQLPEEGLKFMVYLQKENIIDESGMPKERFSAEFPKEGPSILRIQQVVRGDSAAYFCASSPPSGGKEQYFGPGTRLTVT.

This clone was seen a single time. The rearrangement uses TRBV7-8 and TRBJ1-5; D call uncertain. The CDR3 is made up of 19 amino acids. Germline CDR1 reads SGHVS; CDR2 reads FQNEAQ. V lost 1 base to trimming and J lost 1 base, with 20 bases between them. The CDR3 reads CASSLEDTVASGSNQPQHF. The DNA for the CDR3 is TGTGCCAGCAGCTTAGAAGACACGGTGGCCTCTGGGAGCAATCAGCCCCAGCATTTT.

The chain links TRBV7-3 to TRBJ2-3; TRBD2 aligns across 14 bases. CDR3 length equals 16 residues. J lost 3 bases, V lost 5 bases, and 4 bases had no gene match. Per germline, CDR1 SGHTA and CDR2 FQGTGA. The CDR3 nucleotides are TGTGCCAGCAGCCCGACTAGCGGGAGGGCAACAGATACGCAGTATTTT. Protein: CASSPTSGRATDTQYF.

CDR3 in DNA: TGCGCCAGCAACGAGCCGGGGAACACTGAAGCTTTCTTT. Protein product: CASNEPGNTEAFF. The V call is TRBV5-1, the J call TRBJ1-1; no reliable D call. V was trimmed by 6 bases and J by 1 base, leaving 10 bases between them. Germline-derived CDR1 and CDR2 are SGHRS and YFSETQ. The CDR3 length is 13 residues.